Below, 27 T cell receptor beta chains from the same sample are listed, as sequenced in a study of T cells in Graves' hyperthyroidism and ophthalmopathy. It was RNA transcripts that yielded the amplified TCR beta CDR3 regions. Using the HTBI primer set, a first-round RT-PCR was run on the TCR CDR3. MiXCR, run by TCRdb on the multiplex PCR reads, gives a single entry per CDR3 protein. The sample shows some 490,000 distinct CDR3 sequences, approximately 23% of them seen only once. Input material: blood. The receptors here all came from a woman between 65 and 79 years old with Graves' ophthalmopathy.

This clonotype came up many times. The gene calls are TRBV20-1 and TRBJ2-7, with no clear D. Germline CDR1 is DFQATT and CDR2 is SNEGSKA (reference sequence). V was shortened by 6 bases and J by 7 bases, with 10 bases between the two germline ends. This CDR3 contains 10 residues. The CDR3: CSAYFHEQYF. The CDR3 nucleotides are TGCAGTGCCTATTTCCATGAGCAGTACTTC.

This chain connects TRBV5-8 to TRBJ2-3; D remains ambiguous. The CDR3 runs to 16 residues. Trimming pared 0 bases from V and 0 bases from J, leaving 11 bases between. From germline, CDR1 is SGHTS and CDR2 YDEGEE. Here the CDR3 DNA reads TGTGCCAGCAGCTTGGGCCTCCACGAGAGCACAGATACGCAGTATTTT. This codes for CASSLGLHESTDTQYF.

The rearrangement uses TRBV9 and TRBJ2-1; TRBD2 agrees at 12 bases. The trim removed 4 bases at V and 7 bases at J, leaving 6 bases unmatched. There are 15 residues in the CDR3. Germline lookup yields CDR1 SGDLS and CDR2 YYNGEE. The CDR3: CASSRRGLAGNEQFF. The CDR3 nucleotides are TGTGCCAGCAGCAGACGTGGACTAGCGGGGAATGAGCAGTTCTTC.

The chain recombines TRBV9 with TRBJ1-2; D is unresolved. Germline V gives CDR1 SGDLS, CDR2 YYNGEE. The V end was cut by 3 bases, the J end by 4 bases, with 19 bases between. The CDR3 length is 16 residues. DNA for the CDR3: TGTGCCAGCAGCGATCTCCTCCGACCGCCGAGCTATGGCTACACCTTC. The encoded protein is CASSDLLRPPSYGYTF.

CDR3 amino acids: CSARSLAGGFDEQFF. DNA of the CDR3: TGCAGTGCTAGATCTCTAGCGGGAGGGTTTGATGAGCAGTTCTTC. This chain joins TRBV20-1 and TRBJ2-1; TRBD2 matches at 12 bases. V trimming: 2 bases; J trimming: 8 bases; junction bases outside the gene matches: 7. In germline, CDR1 is DFQATT, CDR2 SNEGSKA (reference sequence). The CDR3 contains 15 residues.

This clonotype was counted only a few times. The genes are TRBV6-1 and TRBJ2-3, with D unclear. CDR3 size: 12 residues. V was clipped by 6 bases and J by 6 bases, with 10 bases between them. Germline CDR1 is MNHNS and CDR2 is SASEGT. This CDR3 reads CASSPTKDTQYF. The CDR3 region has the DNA TGTGCCAGCAGCCCTACAAAGGATACGCAGTATTTT.

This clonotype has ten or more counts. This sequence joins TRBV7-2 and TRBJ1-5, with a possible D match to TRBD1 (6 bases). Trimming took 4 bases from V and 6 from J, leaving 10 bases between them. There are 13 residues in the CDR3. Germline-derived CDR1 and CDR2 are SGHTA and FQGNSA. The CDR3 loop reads CASSWGAGQPQHF. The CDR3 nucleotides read TGTGCCAGCAGCTGGGGGGCGGGTCAGCCCCAGCATTTT.

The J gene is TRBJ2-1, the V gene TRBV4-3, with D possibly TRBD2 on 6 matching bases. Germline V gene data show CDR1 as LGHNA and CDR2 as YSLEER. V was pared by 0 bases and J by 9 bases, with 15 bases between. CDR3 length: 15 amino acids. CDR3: CASSQDPSEYSEQFF. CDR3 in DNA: TGCGCCAGCAGCCAAGATCCTAGCGAATATAGTGAGCAGTTCTTC.

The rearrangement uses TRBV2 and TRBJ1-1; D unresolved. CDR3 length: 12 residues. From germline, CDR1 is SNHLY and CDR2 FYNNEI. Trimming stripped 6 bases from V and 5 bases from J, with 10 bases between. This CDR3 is CASRTLGTEAFF. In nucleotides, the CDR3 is TGTGCCAGCAGGACCCTGGGGACTGAAGCTTTCTTT.

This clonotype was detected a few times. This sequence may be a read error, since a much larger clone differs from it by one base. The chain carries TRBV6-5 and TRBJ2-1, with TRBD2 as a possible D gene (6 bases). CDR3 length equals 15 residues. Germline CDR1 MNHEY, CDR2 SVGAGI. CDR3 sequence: CASSYAAGPYNGQFF. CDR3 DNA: TGTGCCAGCAGTTACGCGGCGGGACCCTACAATGGGCAGTTCTTC.

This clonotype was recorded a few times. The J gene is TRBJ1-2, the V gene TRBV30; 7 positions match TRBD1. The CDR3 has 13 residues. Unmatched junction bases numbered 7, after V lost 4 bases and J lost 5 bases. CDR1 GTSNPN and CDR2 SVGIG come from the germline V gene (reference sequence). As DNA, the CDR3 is TGTGCCTGGAATCTAAAGGGGGCTTATGGCTACACCTTC. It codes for CAWNLKGAYGYTF.

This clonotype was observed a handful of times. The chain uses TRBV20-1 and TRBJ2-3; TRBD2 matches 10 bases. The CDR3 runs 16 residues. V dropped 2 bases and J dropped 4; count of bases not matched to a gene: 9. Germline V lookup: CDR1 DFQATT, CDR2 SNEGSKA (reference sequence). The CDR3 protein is CSARKQLAGKADTQYF. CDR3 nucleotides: TGCAGTGCTAGAAAACAACTAGCGGGAAAGGCAGATACGCAGTATTTT.

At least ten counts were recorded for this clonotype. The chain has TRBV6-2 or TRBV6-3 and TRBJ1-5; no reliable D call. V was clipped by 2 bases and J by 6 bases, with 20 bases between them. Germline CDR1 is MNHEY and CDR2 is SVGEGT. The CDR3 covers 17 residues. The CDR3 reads CASSYGLGRVAGQPQHF. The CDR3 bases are TGTGCCAGCAGTTACGGGCTTGGTAGGGTCGCGGGTCAGCCCCAGCATTTT.

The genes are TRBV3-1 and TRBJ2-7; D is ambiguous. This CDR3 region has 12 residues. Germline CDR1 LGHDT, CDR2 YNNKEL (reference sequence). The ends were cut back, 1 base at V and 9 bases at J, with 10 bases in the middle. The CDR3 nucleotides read TGTGCCAGCAGCCAAGCATATCGACGGCAGTACTTC. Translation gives CASSQAYRRQYF.

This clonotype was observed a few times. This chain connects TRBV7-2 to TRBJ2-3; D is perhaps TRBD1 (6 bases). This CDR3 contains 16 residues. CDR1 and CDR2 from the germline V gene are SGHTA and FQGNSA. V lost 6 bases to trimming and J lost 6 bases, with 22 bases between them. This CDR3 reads CASSRITGQRGDTQYF. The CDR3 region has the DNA TGTGCCAGCAGTCGGATAACGGGGCAGAGGGGGGATACGCAGTATTTT.

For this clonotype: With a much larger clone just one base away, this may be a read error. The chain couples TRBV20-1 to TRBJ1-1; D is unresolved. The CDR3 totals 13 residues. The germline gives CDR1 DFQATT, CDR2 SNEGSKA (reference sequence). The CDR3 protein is CSAREDGNAEAFF. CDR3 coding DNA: TGCAGTGCTAGAGAGGACGGGAACGCTGAAGCTTTCTTT.

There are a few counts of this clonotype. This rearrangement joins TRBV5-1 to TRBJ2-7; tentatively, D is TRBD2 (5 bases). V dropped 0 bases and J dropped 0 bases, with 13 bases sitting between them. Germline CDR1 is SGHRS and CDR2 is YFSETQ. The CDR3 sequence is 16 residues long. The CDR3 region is CASSLAGILSSYEQYF. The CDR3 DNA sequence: TGCGCCAGCAGCTTGGCCGGGATCCTAAGCTCCTACGAGCAGTACTTC. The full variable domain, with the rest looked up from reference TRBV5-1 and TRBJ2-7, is KAGVTQTPRYLIKTRGQQVTLSCSPISGHRSVSWYQQTPGQGLQFLFEYFSETQRNKGNFPGRFSGRQFSNSRSEMNVSTLELGDSALYLCASSLAGILSSYEQYFGPGTRLTVT.

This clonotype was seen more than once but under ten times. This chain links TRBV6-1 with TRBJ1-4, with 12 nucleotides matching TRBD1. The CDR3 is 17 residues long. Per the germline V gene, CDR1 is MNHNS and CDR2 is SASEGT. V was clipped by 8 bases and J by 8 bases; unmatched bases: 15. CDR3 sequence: CASHGDRGPFGEEKLFF. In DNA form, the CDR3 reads TGTGCCAGCCATGGGGACAGGGGGCCATTCGGTGAAGAAAAACTGTTTTTT.

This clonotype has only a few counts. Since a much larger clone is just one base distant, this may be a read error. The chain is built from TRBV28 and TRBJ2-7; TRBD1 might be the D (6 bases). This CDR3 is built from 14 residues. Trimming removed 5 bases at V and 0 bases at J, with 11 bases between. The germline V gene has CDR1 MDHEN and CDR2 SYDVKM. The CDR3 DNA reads TGTGCCAGCAGTCAGGGGACACTCTCCTACGAGCAGTACTTC. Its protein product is CASSQGTLSYEQYF.

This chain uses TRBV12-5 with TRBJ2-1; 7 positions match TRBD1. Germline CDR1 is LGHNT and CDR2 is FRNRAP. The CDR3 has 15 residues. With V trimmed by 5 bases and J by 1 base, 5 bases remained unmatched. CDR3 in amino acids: CASGVGQSSYNEQFF. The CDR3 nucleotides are TGTGCTAGTGGTGTGGGACAGTCTTCCTACAATGAGCAGTTCTTC.

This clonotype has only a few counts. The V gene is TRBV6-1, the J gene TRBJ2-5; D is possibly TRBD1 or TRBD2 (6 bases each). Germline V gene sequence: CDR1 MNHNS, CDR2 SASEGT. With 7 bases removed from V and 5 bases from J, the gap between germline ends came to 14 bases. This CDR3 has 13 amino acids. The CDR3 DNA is TGTGCCAGCACGAAAAGGAGGGGGGAGACCCAGTACTTC. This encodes CASTKRRGETQYF.

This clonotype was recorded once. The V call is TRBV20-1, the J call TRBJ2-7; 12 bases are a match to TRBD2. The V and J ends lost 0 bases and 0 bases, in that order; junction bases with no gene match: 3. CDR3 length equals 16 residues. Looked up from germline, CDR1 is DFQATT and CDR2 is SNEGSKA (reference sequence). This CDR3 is CSARDPSGRASYEQYF. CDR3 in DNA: TGCAGTGCTAGAGATCCTAGCGGGAGGGCCTCCTACGAGCAGTACTTC.

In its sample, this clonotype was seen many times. This CDR3 reads CASSLGSMAGNEKLFF. The CDR3 DNA follows: TGTGCCAGCAGTTTAGGTTCCATGGCAGGGAATGAAAAACTGTTTTTT. The J gene is TRBJ1-4, the V gene TRBV28; D possibly corresponds to TRBD1 (5 bases). The V gene lost 2 bases and the J gene lost 5 bases, with 15 bases spanning the gap. Germline values: CDR1 MDHEN, CDR2 SYDVKM. The CDR3 extends over 16 amino acids.

The CDR3 region is CASTPGTSGSPYEQYF. Here the CDR3 DNA reads TGTGCCAGCACTCCCGGGACTAGCGGGAGCCCCTACGAGCAGTACTTC. This chain joins TRBV12-3 or TRBV12-4 and TRBJ2-7; TRBD2 matches at 14 bases. CDR3 length: 16 amino acids. V was clipped by 7 bases and J by 2 bases; unmatched bases: 7.

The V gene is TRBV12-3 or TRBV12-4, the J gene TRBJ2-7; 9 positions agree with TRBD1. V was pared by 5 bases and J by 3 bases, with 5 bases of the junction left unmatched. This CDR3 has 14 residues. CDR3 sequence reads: CASSEQGARYEQYF. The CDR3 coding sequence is TGTGCCAGCAGTGAACAGGGGGCGCGCTACGAGCAGTACTTC.

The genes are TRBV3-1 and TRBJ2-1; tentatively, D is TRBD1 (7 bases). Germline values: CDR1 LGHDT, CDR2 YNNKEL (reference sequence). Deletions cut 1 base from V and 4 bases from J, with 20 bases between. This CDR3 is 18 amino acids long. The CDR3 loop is CASSQGVPTGTFYNEQFF. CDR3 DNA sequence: TGTGCCAGCAGCCAAGGAGTCCCGACAGGGACTTTTTACAATGAGCAGTTCTTC.

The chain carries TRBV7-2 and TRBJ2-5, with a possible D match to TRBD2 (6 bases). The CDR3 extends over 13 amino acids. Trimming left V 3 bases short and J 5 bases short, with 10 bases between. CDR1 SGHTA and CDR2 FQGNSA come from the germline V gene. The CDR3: CASSLGLWETQYF. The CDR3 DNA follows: TGTGCCAGCAGCTTGGGACTCTGGGAGACCCAGTACTTC.